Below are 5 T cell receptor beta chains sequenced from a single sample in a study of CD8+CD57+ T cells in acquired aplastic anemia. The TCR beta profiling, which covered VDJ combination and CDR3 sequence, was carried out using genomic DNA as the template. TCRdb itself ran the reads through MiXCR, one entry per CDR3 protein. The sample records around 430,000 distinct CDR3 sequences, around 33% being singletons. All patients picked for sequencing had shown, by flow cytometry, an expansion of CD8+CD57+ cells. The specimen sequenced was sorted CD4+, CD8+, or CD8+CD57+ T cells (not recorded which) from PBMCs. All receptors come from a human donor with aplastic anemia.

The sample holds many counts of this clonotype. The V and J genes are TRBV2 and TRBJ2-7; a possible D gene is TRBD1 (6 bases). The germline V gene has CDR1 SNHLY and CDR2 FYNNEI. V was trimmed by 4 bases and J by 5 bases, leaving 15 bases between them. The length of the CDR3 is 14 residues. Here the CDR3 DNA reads TGTGCCAGCAGTGGTCCGACAGGTTTCAACGAGCAGTACTTC. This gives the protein CASSGPTGFNEQYF.

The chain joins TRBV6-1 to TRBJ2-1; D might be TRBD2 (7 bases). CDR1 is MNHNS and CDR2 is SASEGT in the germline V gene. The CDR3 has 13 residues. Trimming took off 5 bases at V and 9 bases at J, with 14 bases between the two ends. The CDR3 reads CASSPTRGGEQFF. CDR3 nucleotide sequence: TGTGCCAGCAGTCCGACTAGGGGGGGTGAGCAGTTCTTC.

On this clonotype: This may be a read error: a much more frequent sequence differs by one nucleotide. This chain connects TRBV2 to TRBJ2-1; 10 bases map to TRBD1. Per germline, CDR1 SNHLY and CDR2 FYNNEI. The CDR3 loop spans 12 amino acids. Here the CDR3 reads CANRDRGDEQSF. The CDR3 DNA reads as TGTGCCAACCGGGACAGGGGCGATGAGCAGTCCTTC. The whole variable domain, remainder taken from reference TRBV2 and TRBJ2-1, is EPEVTQTPSHQVTQMGQEVILRCVPISNHLYFYWYRQILGQKVEFLVSFYNNEISEKSEIFDDQFSVERPDGSNFTLKIRSTKLEDSAMYFCANRDRGDEQSFGPGTRLTVL.

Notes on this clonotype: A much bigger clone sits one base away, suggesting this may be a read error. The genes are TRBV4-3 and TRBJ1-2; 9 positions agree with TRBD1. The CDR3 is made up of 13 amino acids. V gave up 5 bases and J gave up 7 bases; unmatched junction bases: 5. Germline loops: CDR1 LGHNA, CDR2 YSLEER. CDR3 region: CASSEGQGVGYTF. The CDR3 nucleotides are TGCGCCAGCAGCGAGGGACAGGGTGTTGGCTACACCTTC.

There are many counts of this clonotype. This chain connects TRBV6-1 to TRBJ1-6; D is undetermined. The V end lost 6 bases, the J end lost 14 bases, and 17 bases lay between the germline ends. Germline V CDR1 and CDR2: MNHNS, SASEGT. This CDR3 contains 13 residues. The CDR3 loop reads CASRREAEGSLHF. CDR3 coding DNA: TGTGCCAGCAGAAGAGAAGCCGAGGGATCCCTCCACTTT.